This TCR beta chain was identified in a study of blood T cell repertoires in COVID-19. Overall study: From the United States, Italy and Spain came samples of acute and convalescent COVID-19.

As originally analysed: Reference gene primer amplification yielded estimated nucleated cell counts. Assay used: immunoSEQ multiplex PCR; TCRdb lists only in-frame clones, some missing. Clonal size and the V and J genes are those of that table, whereas D and trimming came from the DNA. The sample has about 52,000 clones; roughly nine tenths are singletons. V was pared by 0 bases and J by 4 bases, with 18 bases between. Germline CDR1 is LGHDT and CDR2 is YNNKEL (reference sequence). CDR3 length equals 17 residues. In this sample, this clone turned up once. The chain joins TRBV3-1 (or the pseudogene TRBV3-2) to TRBJ1-1, with D tentatively TRBD1 (5 bases). Sequencing was performed on peripheral blood. The TCR sequence derives from a human donor with active COVID-19. The donor label of this sample is uncertain. The CDR3 loop is CASSQEVGEGDATEAFF. CDR3 sequence (DNA): TGTGCCAGCAGCCAAGAGGTGGGGGAGGGCGACGCCACTGAAGCTTTCTTT.